A single TCR beta chain is shown here with its context. The sample holds one count of this clonotype. The specificity of this receptor is unknown. One base away there is no much larger clone; base qualities are not given. A single read offers scant evidence. At the junction V is shortened by 8 bases and J by 0 bases, with 17 bases in between. The germline V gene encodes CDR1 MGHDK and CDR2 SYGVNS. Reading from cysteine to phenylalanine, the CDR3 counts 16 amino acids. Only the CDR3 portion is preserved as DNA: 48 bases, with reading frame beginning at the first base. What this sample's time point label stands for: persistent/refractory GD, antithyroid drugs over 5 years with positive TRAb. For both TCR sequencing and RNA sequencing, RNA was extracted from PBMCs using TRIzol. The diagnosis of Graves' disease followed American Thyroid Association guidelines. Patients for the study were recruited at an endocrinology department in Xi'an, China. From each patient, around 9.3 milliliters of peripheral blood was collected into an EDTA anticoagulant tube. PBMCs were isolated by Ficoll Paque Plus density gradient separation without further T cell sorting. RNA quality was checked with an Agilent 2100 Bioanalyzer and agarose gel, and concentration with a NanoDrop 2000.

The library came from multiplex PCR. Sequencing was performed on an Illumina HiSeq 4000. TCR beta libraries were built with iRepertoire HTBI primers and Arm-PCR amplification of CDR3 regions. Before sequencing, the PCR products underwent gel purification. In the authors' own workflow: Across samples, about 64 TRBV and 14 TRBJ segments were identified and used for gene usage analysis of CDR3 amino acid clonotypes. COPE and FqMerger were used to merge filtered high-quality paired reads into contigs. BLAST was used to align contigs to IMGT TRBV, TRBD and TRBJ reference genes, with CDR3 defined following IMGT. Highly expanded clones were defined as clonotypes with a frequency above 0.1%. Shannon entropy was used to measure repertoire diversity, and the Gini coefficient was used to measure V-J evenness. A clonotype was considered public if more than one individual shared it. The raw public data were reprocessed by TCRdb itself: fastp quality trimming at Q25, MiXCR clonotype calling, in-frame beta chains only. When rows share a CDR3 protein, they turn into one entry using the most common DNA and genes. Here the V and J calls rest on TCRdb's processing, not on the authors' analysis. The sample table holds a few hundred thousand distinct CDR3 sequences, of which 23% were seen once. Over 25% of the sample goes to the ten largest clones.

This sample was taken from a study of regulatory T cells in long-lasting Graves disease (dated by TCRdb to the early 2020s). For context, the study as a whole: Persistent Graves' disease was defined as antithyroid drug treatment for over 5 years with persistently positive TSH receptor autoantibodies. The study was conducted in China and was registered as a clinical trial. A total of roughly 35 samples underwent TCR sequencing, from 13 patients with persistent Graves' disease and approximately 20 patients with newly diagnosed Graves' disease. Patients with persistent Graves' disease were compared with patients with newly diagnosed Graves' disease using TCR sequencing and RNA sequencing of peripheral blood. On average, persistent Graves' disease patients in the clinical cohort had been on antithyroid drugs for around 9.5 years.

Results the study describes overall, beyond this receptor: The authors noted that the small sample size was a limitation that may lower accuracy. Peripheral blood alone was examined, since thyroid tissue, which constituted the primary lesion, could not be accessed. Persistent disease showed preferential use of TRBV28, TRBJ1-2 and TRBJ2-5, whereas newly diagnosed disease favored TRBV20-1 and TRBJ2-1. Sequencing and analysis were restricted to the TCR beta chain. Persistent patients shared more public clonotypes among themselves (2,741) than newly diagnosed patients did (about 970). Lower TCR Shannon entropy and fewer highly expanded clones were observed in persistent Graves' disease patients than in newly diagnosed patients, which suggested clonal expansion.

The chain is encoded by TRBV25-1 joined to TRBJ1-3; perhaps TRBD1 is the D gene, with 5 bases matching. This specimen consisted of peripheral blood mononuclear cells (PBMCs), obtained when the disease was refractory, from a patient treated with antithyroid drugs. The receptor was derived from a female donor with Graves disease. The CDR3 amino acid sequence is: CASYGDGGLSGNTIYF. The sequenced DNA is TGTGCCAGCTATGGGGACGGCGGACTCTCTGGAAACACCATATATTTT.